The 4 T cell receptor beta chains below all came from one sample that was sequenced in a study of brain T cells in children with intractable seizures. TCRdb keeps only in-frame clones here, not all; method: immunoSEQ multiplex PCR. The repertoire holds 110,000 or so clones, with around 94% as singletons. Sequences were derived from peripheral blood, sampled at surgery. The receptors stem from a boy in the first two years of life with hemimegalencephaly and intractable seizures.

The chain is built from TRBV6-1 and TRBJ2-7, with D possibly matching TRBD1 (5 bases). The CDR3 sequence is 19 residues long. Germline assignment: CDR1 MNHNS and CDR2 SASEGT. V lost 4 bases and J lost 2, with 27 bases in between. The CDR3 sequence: CASSGPPDGRVKVPYEQYF. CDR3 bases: TGTGCCAGCAGTGGACCCCCCGATGGCAGGGTAAAAGTCCCCTACGAGCAGTACTTC.

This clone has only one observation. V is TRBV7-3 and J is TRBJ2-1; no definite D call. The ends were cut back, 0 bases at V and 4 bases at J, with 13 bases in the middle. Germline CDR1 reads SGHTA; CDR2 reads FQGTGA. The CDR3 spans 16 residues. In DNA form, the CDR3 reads TGTGCCAGCAGCTTAACAGGGTCGAGCATATACAATGAGCAGTTCTTC. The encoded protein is CASSLTGSSIYNEQFF.

The CDR3 region has the DNA TGTGCCAGCAGCATACAGACTAGCGGGAGTGATGAGCAGTTCTTC. Its translation: CASSIQTSGSDEQFF. The chain employs TRBV7-3 and TRBJ2-1; 12 bases align to TRBD2. Germline V gene lookup returns CDR1 SGHTA and CDR2 FQGTGA. The CDR3 covers 15 residues. J gave up 8 bases and V 5 bases, and 7 bases lay outside the gene matches.

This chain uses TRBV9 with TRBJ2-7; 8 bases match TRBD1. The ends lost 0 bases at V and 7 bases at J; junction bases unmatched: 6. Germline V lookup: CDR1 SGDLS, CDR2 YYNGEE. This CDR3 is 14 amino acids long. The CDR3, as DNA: TGTGCCAGCAGCGTAGGGACAGGGCGACATGAGCAGTACTTC. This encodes CASSVGTGRHEQYF.